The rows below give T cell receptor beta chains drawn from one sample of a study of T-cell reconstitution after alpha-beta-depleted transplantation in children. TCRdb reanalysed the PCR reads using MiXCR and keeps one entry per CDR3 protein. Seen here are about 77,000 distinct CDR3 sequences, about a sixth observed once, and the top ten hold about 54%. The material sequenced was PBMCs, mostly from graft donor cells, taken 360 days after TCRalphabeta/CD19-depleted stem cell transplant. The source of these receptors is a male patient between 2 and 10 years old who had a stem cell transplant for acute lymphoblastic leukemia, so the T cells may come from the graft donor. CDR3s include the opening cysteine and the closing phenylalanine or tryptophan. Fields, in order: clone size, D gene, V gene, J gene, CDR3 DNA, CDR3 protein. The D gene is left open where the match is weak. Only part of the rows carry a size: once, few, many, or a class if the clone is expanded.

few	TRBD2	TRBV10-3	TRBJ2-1	TGTGCCATCAGTGACCTCTGGCGGGAGGGGCTTAATGAGCAGTTCTTC	CAISDLWREGLNEQFF
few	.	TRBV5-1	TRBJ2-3	TGCGCCAGCAGCTTTGTCAGGGAGAGTGGCACAGATACGCAGTATTTT	CASSFVRESGTDTQYF
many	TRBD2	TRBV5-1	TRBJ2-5	TGCGCCAGCCAGCCGAGGACCGGACTAGCGTGGGAGACCCAGTACTTC	CASQPRTGLAWETQYF
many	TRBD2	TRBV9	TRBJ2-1	TGTGCCAGCAGCAAGCGGGGCGGGAGCTACAATGAGCAGTTCTTC	CASSKRGGSYNEQFF
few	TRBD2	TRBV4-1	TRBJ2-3	TGCGCCAGCAGCCGCGCCGCTCAGACTAGCGGGCTTCCAGATACGCAGTATTTT	CASSRAAQTSGLPDTQYF
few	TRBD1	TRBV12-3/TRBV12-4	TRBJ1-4	TGTGCCAGCAGTTTGGGACAGGGGAGTGAAAAACTGTTTTTT	CASSLGQGSEKLFF
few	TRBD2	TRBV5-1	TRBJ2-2	TGCGCCAGCAGCTTGGGATCACTAGCGGGAGTCGGAAACACCGGGGAGCTGTTTTTT	CASSLGSLAGVGNTGELFF
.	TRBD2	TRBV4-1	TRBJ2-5	TGCGCCAGCAGCCAAGGGAGGGTAGCGGGAGGACAAGAGACCCAGTACTTC	CASSQGRVAGGQETQYF
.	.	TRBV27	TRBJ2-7	TGTGCCAGCAGTCTTATCCCCCCGACAGCTGCCTACGAGCAGTACTTC	CASSLIPPTAAYEQYF
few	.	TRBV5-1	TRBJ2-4	TGCGCCAGCAGCGATCCTACAACGGGGAAAAACATTCAGTACTTC	CASSDPTTGKNIQYF
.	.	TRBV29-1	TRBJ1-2	TGCAGCGTTGAGCCACGTTCCTATGGCTACACCTTC	CSVEPRSYGYTF
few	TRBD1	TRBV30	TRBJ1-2	TGTGCCTGGGCACAGGGGAACTATGGCTACACCTTC	CAWAQGNYGYTF
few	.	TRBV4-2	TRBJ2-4	TGTGCCAGCAGCCCCGAAGCTTTCAAAAACATTCAGTACTTC	CASSPEAFKNIQYF
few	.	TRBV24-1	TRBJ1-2	TGTGCCACCAGTGACCCCTTCTATGGCTACACCTTC	CATSDPFYGYTF
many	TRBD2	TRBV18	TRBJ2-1	TGTGCCAGCTCACCTCGGCTAGCGGGAGTACCTCAGTTCTTC	CASSPRLAGVPQFF
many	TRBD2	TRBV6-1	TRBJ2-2	TGTGCCAGCAGTGGCGGGACTAGGTACGGGGAGCTGTTTTTT	CASSGGTRYGELFF
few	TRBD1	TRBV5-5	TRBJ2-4	TGTGCCAGCAAGACAGGGACCTCCGAAAACATTCAGTACTTC	CASKTGTSENIQYF
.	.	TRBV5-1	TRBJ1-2	TGCGCCAGCAGCTTGTTGGACACCTATGGCTACACCTTC	CASSLLDTYGYTF
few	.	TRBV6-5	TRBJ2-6	TGTGCCAGCAGTTATCGGGCGTTACTTTACACCTCTGGGGCCAACGTCCTGACTTTC	CASSYRALLYTSGANVLTF
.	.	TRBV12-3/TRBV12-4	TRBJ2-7	TGTGCCAGCAGTCCCAAGGGTCTCCGCTACGAGCAGTACTTC	CASSPKGLRYEQYF
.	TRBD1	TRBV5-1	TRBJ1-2	TGCGCCAGCAGCCTCGACAGGGTGGTGGATGGCTACACCTTC	CASSLDRVVDGYTF
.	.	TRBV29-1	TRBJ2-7	TGCAGCGTTGAAGTGGGGGCGTACGAGCAGTACTTC	CSVEVGAYEQYF
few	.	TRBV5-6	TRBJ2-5	TGTGCCAGCAGCTGGGGACAACTGTACCAAGAGACCCAGTACTTC	CASSWGQLYQETQYF
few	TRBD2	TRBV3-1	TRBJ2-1	TGTGCCAGCACCCGGGGGGGGTTGAAATACAATGAGCAGTTCTTC	CASTRGGLKYNEQFF
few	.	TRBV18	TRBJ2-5	TGTGCCAGCTCACCAGGGACAAAGGGGTACCAAGAGACCCAGTACTTC	CASSPGTKGYQETQYF
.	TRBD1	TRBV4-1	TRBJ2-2	TGCGCCAGCAGGGTTGAGGGGGCTTTCACCGGGGAGCTGTTTTTT	CASRVEGAFTGELFF
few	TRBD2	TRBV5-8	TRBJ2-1	TGTGCCAGCAGCAAAGGGACTAGCCGACGAAATGAGCAGTTCTTC	CASSKGTSRRNEQFF
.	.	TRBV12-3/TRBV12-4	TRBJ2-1	TGTGCCAGCAGTTTACCGGGAGTACCCTACAATGAGCAGTTCTTC	CASSLPGVPYNEQFF
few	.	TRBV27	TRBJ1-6	TGTGCCAGCAGTTTACTCACACGCTATAATTCACCCCTCCACTTT	CASSLLTRYNSPLHF
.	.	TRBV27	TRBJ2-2	TGTGCCAGCAGCCACAGGGTGCCGTCCAGAAACGCGAACACCGGGGAGCTGTTTTTT	CASSHRVPSRNANTGELFF
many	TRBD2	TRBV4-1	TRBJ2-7	TGCGCCAGCAGCCAAGACCCTATCTCCGGGAGGTTCTACGAGCAGTACTTC	CASSQDPISGRFYEQYF
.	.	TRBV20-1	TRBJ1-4	TGCAGTACTAGACAGGCCGCAACTAATGAAAAACTGTTTTTT	CSTRQAATNEKLFF
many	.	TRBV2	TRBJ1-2	TGTGCCAGCAGTGAAGTGGGGGGGCGCAGCTATGGCTACACCTTC	CASSEVGGRSYGYTF
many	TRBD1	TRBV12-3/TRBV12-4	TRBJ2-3	TGTGCCAGCAGTTCGTATGGGGACAGGGGGCAATATACGCAGTATTTT	CASSSYGDRGQYTQYF
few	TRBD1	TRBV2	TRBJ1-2	TGTGCCAGCACTCCCGGGGGGACAGGGGGCCTCTACACCTTC	CASTPGGTGGLYTF
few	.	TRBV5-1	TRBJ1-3	TGCGCCAGCAGCTTGGTCCCCATGGGGGACACCATATATTTT	CASSLVPMGDTIYF
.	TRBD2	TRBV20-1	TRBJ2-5	TGCAGTGCTAGAGGGGGACTAGCACAGACCCAGTACTTC	CSARGGLAQTQYF
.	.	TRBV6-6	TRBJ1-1	TGTGCCAGCAGTTACTCCCAGTCTGAAGCTTTCTTT	CASSYSQSEAFF
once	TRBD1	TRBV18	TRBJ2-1	TGTGCCAGCTCACCGGGACAGCTTGAATACAATGAGCAGTTCTTC	CASSPGQLEYNEQFF
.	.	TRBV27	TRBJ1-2	TGTGCCAGCTCGTATACGGGTAGCTATGGCTACACCTTC	CASSYTGSYGYTF
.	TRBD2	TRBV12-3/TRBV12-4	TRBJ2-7	TGTGCCAGCAGTTTCAGCGGGATTCGGTACGAGCAGTACTTC	CASSFSGIRYEQYF
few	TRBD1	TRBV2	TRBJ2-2	TGTGCCAGCAGGGGACAGGGGATCACCGGGGAGCTGTTTTTT	CASRGQGITGELFF
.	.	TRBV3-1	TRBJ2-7	TGTGCCAGCAGCCAAGATCCTCCCGGGAGAGCCACCTACGAGCAGTACTTC	CASSQDPPGRATYEQYF
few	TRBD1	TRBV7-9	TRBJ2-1	TGTGCCAGCAGCCCCAGGGGGCTTAGGCACAATGAGCAGTTCTTC	CASSPRGLRHNEQFF
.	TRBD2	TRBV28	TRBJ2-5	TGTGCCAGCAGAAATTCAGGACTAGCCCAAGAGACCCAGTACTTC	CASRNSGLAQETQYF